The clone carrying this TCR beta chain was recorded a few times. Per the study methods: Using reference gene primer amplification, nucleated cell counts were estimated. Generated by immunoSEQ multiplex PCR, the TCRdb table keeps only in-frame clones and is missing some. V and J calls and clone size are those listed in that table; D and trimming were worked out from the DNA. Of some 170,000 clones in the sample, approximately 85% were seen once. This specimen belongs to a study of blood T cell repertoires in COVID-19. Overall study: From the United States, Italy and Spain came samples of acute and convalescent COVID-19. Sources were T cells, B-cell-depleted T cells, or PBMCs; the material itself was cDNA or gDNA.

CDR1 and CDR2 (germline): LGHDT, YNNKEL (reference sequence). CDR3 size: 16 residues. The junction had 4 bases not matched to a gene; V was cut back by 0 bases and J by 1 base. Resolution of symptoms, clearance, or two negative PCRs was present in recovered Cohort 3 donors. The material sequenced was PBMCs or T cells enriched from blood (not recorded which). The rearrangement uses TRBV3-1 (or the pseudogene TRBV3-2) and TRBJ1-1, with TRBD1 matching 8 bases. The sequence was obtained from a middle-aged man who had recovered from COVID-19. The DNA of the CDR3 is TGTGCCAGCAGCCAAGATACAGGGGGTTCGAACACTGAAGCTTTCTTT. This gives the protein CASSQDTGGSNTEAFF.